These T cell receptor beta chains were read from a single sample in a study of T cells expressing NK-cell markers. One entry per CDR3 protein, without DNA, is what TCRdb gives after re-calling the 5' RACE reads. The repertoire shows under 500,000 distinct CDR3 sequences; the top ten hold 7.3%. The material sequenced was blood T cells: a sorted CD56 or NKG2C T cell subset, CD4+ or CD8+ T cells, or bulk PBMC T cells (not recorded which). The receptors were gathered from a woman between 18 and 70 years old in good health. Each CDR3 is given with its conserved first and last residue.

j_gene: TRBJ2-7
v_gene: TRBV20-1
CDR3aa: CSAGTGTRGVYEQYF

j_gene: TRBJ2-1
v_gene: TRBV20-1
CDR3aa: CSASQSYNEQFF

j_gene: TRBJ2-5
v_gene: TRBV10-3
CDR3aa: CAIATSGRGDQETQYF

j_gene: TRBJ1-1
v_gene: TRBV12-3/TRBV12-4
CDR3aa: CASRPLDRTQNTEAFF

j_gene: TRBJ2-1
v_gene: TRBV6-2/TRBV6-3
CDR3aa: CASSYQPLAGNEQFF

j_gene: TRBJ2-3
v_gene: TRBV29-1
CDR3aa: CSVEGQGLAGGTASTDTQYF

j_gene: TRBJ1-5
v_gene: TRBV7-2
CDR3aa: CASSLMDQPQHF

j_gene: TRBJ1-2
v_gene: TRBV5-6
CDR3aa: CASSFDRDVYGYTF

j_gene: TRBJ2-1
v_gene: TRBV4-3
CDR3aa: CASSQRSSLISPGEQFF

j_gene: TRBJ1-5
v_gene: TRBV11-1
CDR3aa: CASSLTFGHPQHF

j_gene: TRBJ2-5
v_gene: TRBV7-8
CDR3aa: CASSLTGSGVPWGETQYF

j_gene: TRBJ2-5
v_gene: TRBV7-7
CDR3aa: CASSLAASGEPQYF

j_gene: TRBJ1-6
v_gene: TRBV10-3
CDR3aa: CAIRPGLSSPLHF

j_gene: TRBJ1-1
v_gene: TRBV7-6
CDR3aa: CASSIGHNTEAFF

j_gene: TRBJ1-1
v_gene: TRBV18
CDR3aa: CASSPRRGGQNTEAFF

j_gene: TRBJ2-7
v_gene: TRBV10-2
CDR3aa: CASSDLAAPDQQYF

j_gene: TRBJ1-5
v_gene: TRBV9
CDR3aa: CASSVDPGTQPQHF

j_gene: TRBJ2-5
v_gene: TRBV28
CDR3aa: CASSLNRGNIGETQYF